This TCR beta chain was identified in a study of CD8+CD57+ T cells in acquired aplastic anemia (dated by TCRdb to 2016 to 2018). Background for the entire study: On average, sorted CD4+ and CD8+ cells yielded 3 to 4 ug of extracted DNA, with a range of roughly 0.18 to 27.4 ug. CD8+CD57+ expansion was defined as frequency above the mean frequency observed in healthy subjects. The investigation overall reported the following: Between patients and healthy controls, no significant difference in CD8+ Simpson's diversity was found (P=0.060). Around 27 CD8+ CDR3 sequences were shared between patients and controls but appeared highly expressed in patients and within their immunodominant clones.

With respect to this clonotype: The antigen this receptor binds is unknown. Base qualities are not provided; no much larger clone lies one nucleotide away.

Profiling of TCR beta VDJ combinations and CDR3 sequences used genomic DNA as the template. An Illumina HiSeq 2000 was the platform used for TCR repertoire sequencing. The original pipeline was this. Repertoire assessment relied on Simpson's diversity index, CDR3 size and DJ length profiles, and TRBV/TRBJ rearrangement plots. The most abundant DNA sequence in the deep sequencing data was defined as the immunodominant clone. CDR3 amino acid sequences were screened for sharing across subjects and were compared with published repertoires and the VDJdb database. The raw public reads went through TCRdb reprocessing: fastp at Q25, MiXCR clone calling, in-frame beta chains kept. Rows are combined by CDR3 protein, so each entry shows the most common genes and DNA. TCRdb's processing, not the study's, gives the V and J calls here. The sample records roughly 290,000 distinct CDR3 sequences, approximately 58% of which are singletons. The ten largest clones add up to around 1.3% of the sample.

The patients picked for sequencing were ones in whom flow cytometry had shown an expansion of CD8+CD57+ cells. All patients had severe acquired aplastic anemia diagnosed by International Study of Aplastic Anemia and Agranulocytosis and Camitta criteria. No therapy had been received by the patients at the time of blood sampling. In this study, sorted CD4+ and CD8+ T cells from the blood of healthy subjects and of severe aplastic anemia patients had their TCR repertoires deep-sequenced. In the USA, patient enrollment took place under clinicaltrials.gov protocols 00001620, 01623167, 00001397, 00071045, 00081523 and 00961064. Ficoll-Paque density gradient centrifugation was used to isolate peripheral blood mononuclear cells. CD4+ and CD8+ T cells were sorted by FACS or magnetic beads before DNA extraction. Reading from cysteine to phenylalanine, the CDR3 counts 15 amino acids. The only DNA kept is the CDR3, 45 bases in frame from the first base. V is shortened by 1 base, J by 1 base, and the region joining them spans 10 bases. Looking up the germline V gene (reference sequence) yields CDR1 LNHNV and CDR2 YYDKDF.

The sequenced sample was sorted CD4+, CD8+, or CD8+CD57+ T cells (not recorded which) from PBMCs. The chain is made from TRBV15 and TRBJ2-5, with no confidently assigned D gene. The sequence derives from a human donor with aplastic anemia. The CDR3 region: CATSRGAGIQETQYF. Here is the DNA: TGTGCCACCAGCAGAGGAGCAGGTATCCAAGAGACCCAGTACTTC.